Included here is one T cell receptor beta chain sequence, with context. The antigen is not known. These data originate in a study of T-cell memory formation after mild COVID-19. Study in general: The two donors had largely donor-specific TCR clusters. Study-wide results and limits: Detection of some responders pre-infection suggested pre-existing cross-reactive memory T cells participated. Later expanders leaned CD4+, whereas clones that contracted between day 15 and 85 were balanced CD4/CD8.

With V trimmed by 8 bases and J by 14 bases, 5 bases remained unmatched. Germline values: CDR1 MNHEY, CDR2 SMNVEV (reference sequence). The CDR3 covers 10 residues. TCR alpha and TCR beta cDNA libraries carrying sample barcodes and UMIs came from 5'RACE with constant-segment primers. Via MiXCR, TCRdb re-called the 5' RACE reads, giving one row per CDR3 protein. Of 250,000 to 300,000 distinct CDR3 sequences in the sample, roughly 15% were seen once. The chain links TRBV27 to TRBJ2-3; 9 nucleotides line up with TRBD1. Sequencing used PBMCs or a T cell subset sorted from them (not recorded which). The sequence came from a man in his late teens or twenties who had mild COVID-19 (a few samples of this study predate the infection). Cell type and time point are not known. The CDR3: CASRDRVWYF. CDR3 DNA: TGTGCCAGCCGGGACAGGGTATGGTATTTT.